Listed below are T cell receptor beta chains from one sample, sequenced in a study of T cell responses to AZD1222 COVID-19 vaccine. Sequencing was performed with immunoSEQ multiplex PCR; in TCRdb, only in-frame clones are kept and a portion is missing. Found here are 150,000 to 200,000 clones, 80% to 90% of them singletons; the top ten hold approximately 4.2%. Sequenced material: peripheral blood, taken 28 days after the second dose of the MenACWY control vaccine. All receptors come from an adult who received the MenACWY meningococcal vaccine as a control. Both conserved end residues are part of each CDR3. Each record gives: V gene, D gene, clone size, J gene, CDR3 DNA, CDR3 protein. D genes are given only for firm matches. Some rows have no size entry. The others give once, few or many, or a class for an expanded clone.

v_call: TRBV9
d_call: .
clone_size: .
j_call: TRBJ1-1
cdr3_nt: TGTGCCAGCAGCGCGGGCTCGGACATAAACACTGAAGCTTTCTTT
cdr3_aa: CASSAGSDINTEAFF

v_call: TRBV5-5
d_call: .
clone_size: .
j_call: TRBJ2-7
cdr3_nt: TGTGCCAGCAGCTTATACACCGAGCAGTACTTC
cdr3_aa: CASSLYTEQYF

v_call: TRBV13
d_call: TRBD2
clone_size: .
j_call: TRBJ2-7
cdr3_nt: TGTGCCAGCAGCGATAGCGGGAGTGGCTACGAGCAGTACTTC
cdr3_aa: CASSDSGSGYEQYF

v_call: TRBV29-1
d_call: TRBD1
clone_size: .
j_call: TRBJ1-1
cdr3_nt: TGCAGCGTTCTACCGACAGGGGATGACACTGAAGCTTTCTTT
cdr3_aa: CSVLPTGDDTEAFF

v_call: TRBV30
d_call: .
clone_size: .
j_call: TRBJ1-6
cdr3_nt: TGTGCCTGTTGTCGGGACGGCAATTCACCCCTCCACTTT
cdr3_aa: CACCRDGNSPLHF

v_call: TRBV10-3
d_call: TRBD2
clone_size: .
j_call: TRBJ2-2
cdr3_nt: TGTGCTAGTTCGCCGGGAGGAGCCGGGGAGCTGTTTTTT
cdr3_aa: CASSPGGAGELFF

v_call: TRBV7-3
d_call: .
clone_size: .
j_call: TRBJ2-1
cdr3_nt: TGTGCCAGCAGCTCTAGGGCGAATGAGCAGTTCTTC
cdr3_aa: CASSSRANEQFF

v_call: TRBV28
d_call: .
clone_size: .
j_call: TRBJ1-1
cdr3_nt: TGTGCCAGCAGCTATCGACGGAAGATGAACACTGAAGCTTTCTTT
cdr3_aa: CASSYRRKMNTEAFF

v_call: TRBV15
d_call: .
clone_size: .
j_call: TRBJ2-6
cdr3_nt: TGTGCCACCAGCCTTGGGGGGGCCAACGTCCTGACTTTC
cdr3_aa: CATSLGGANVLTF

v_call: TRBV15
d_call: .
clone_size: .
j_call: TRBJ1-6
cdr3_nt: TGTGCCACCAGCAGTCTGTACAGAACCCCTTCACCCCTCCACTTT
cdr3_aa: CATSSLYRTPSPLHF

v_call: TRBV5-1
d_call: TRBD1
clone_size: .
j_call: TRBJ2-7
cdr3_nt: TGCGCCAGCAGCTTGGGCTGGACAGGGACCTACGAGCAGTACTTC
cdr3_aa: CASSLGWTGTYEQYF

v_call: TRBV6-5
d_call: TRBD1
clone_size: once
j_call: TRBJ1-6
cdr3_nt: TGTGCCAGCAGTTCCCGGGACAGCCGTTCACCCCTCCACTTT
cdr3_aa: CASSSRDSRSPLHF

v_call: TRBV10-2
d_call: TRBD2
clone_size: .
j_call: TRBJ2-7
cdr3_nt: TGCGCCAGCCGGACTAGCGGAAAATACGAGCAGTACTTC
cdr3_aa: CASRTSGKYEQYF